Shown below are 15 T cell receptor beta chains from a single sample sequenced in a study of T cell responses to AZD1222 COVID-19 vaccine. TCRdb's copy holds only in-frame clones and misses some; the assay was immunoSEQ multiplex PCR. The data show under 95,000 clones, with around nine tenths seen just once and less than 9% held by the top ten. The sequencing used peripheral blood, collected 28 days after the second AZD1222 dose. These receptors came from an adult who received the AZD1222 COVID-19 vaccine.

This clone was found once. This chain uses TRBV28 with TRBJ1-1, with D possibly matching TRBD1 (6 bases). Trimming took off 5 bases at V and 6 bases at J, with 10 bases between the two ends. The length of the CDR3 is 12 residues. CDR1 MDHEN and CDR2 SYDVKM come from the germline V gene. The CDR3 spells CASSTQGSEAFF. For the CDR3, the DNA is TGTGCCAGCAGTACACAGGGCTCTGAAGCTTTCTTT. Full variable domain (missing parts from reference TRBV28 and TRBJ1-1): DVKVTQSSRYLVKRTGEKVFLECVQDMDHENMFWYRQDPGLGLRLIYFSYDVKMKEKGDIPEGYSVSREKKERFSLILESASTNQTSMYLCASSTQGSEAFFGQGTRLTVV.

The chain combines TRBV4-1 with TRBJ1-2; 7 bases line up with TRBD1. Trimming removed 4 bases from V and 7 bases from J; junction bases left unmatched: 9. Germline lookup yields CDR1 MGHRA and CDR2 YSYEKL. The CDR3 spans 14 residues. DNA of the CDR3: TGCGCCAGCAGCCCGCCCCGGACAGGTGTTGGCTACACCTTC. Translating it yields CASSPPRTGVGYTF.

The chain joins TRBV19 to TRBJ2-1; TRBD1 agrees at 8 bases. This CDR3 is built from 14 residues. With V trimmed by 10 bases and J by 6 bases, 11 bases remained unmatched. CDR1 LNHDA and CDR2 SQIVND come from the germline V gene (reference sequence). DNA for the CDR3: TGTGCCACCGCTGACAGGGGTCCCCCCAATGAGCAGTTCTTC. Amino acid sequence: CATADRGPPNEQFF.

This clone came up a few times. J is TRBJ1-5 and V is TRBV30, with no clear D. This CDR3 has 12 residues. V lost 3 bases, J lost 9 bases, and 12 bases lay in between. The germline V gene has CDR1 GTSNPN and CDR2 SVGIG (reference sequence). The CDR3 here is CAWSRSLGPQHF. CDR3 coding DNA: TGTGCCTGGAGCCGCTCCCTCGGGCCCCAGCATTTT.

The chain is built from TRBV7-9 and TRBJ1-2, with a tentative D call TRBD1 (5 bases). The V end was cut by 5 bases, the J end by 4 bases, with 14 bases between. Germline loops: CDR1 SEHNR, CDR2 FQNEAQ (reference sequence). The CDR3 has 14 amino acids. The CDR3 sequence is CASSHSGTAYGYTF. As DNA, the CDR3 is TGTGCCAGCAGCCACTCCGGGACGGCCTATGGCTACACCTTC.

V gene TRBV7-6 combines with J gene TRBJ2-7; 8 positions match TRBD2. Germline V CDR1 and CDR2: SGHVS, FNYEAQ. The CDR3 is 16 amino acids. Losses at the gene ends were 5 bases for V and 4 bases for J; bases not matched to a gene: 13. Written as DNA, the CDR3 is TGTGCCAGCAGCCCTCTCGGGGGGGGAAGTTCGTACGAGCAGTACTTC. This gives the protein CASSPLGGGSSYEQYF.

V is TRBV7-9 and J is TRBJ2-7; possibly TRBD2 for D (6 bases). Trimming pared 7 bases from V and 3 bases from J, leaving 16 bases between. Looked up from germline, CDR1 is SEHNR and CDR2 is FQNEAQ (reference sequence). There are 14 residues in the CDR3. CDR3 DNA sequence: TGTGCCAGCACCGACCGGGACTGGGACTACGAGCAGTACTTC. This gives the protein CASTDRDWDYEQYF.

The rearrangement uses TRBV18 and TRBJ2-3; 7 nucleotides match TRBD2. V lost 2 bases to trimming and J lost 1 base; unmatched junction nucleotides: 3. The CDR3 runs 15 residues. The germline gives CDR1 KGHSH, CDR2 LQKENI. CDR3 DNA sequence: TGTGCCAGCTCACCAGGCCTAGCGGGCACAGATACGCAGTATTTT. Translation gives CASSPGLAGTDTQYF. The complete variable domain, with remaining parts taken from reference TRBV18 and TRBJ2-3, reads NAGVMQNPRHLVRRRGQEARLRCSPMKGHSHVYWYRQLPEEGLKFMVYLQKENIIDESGMPKERFSAEFPKEGPSILRIQQVVRGDSAAYFCASSPGLAGTDTQYFGPGTRLTVL.

The chain has TRBV7-6 and TRBJ2-7, with TRBD2 matching 7 bases. There are 15 residues in the CDR3. After removal of 3 bases from V and 3 bases from J, the junction contained 8 bases not matched to a gene. Germline V gene lookup returns CDR1 SGHVS and CDR2 FNYEAQ. DNA of the CDR3: TGTGCCAGCAGCTTGGAACCGGGGGGTCACTACGAGCAGTACTTC. This gives the protein CASSLEPGGHYEQYF.

The J gene is TRBJ1-5, the V gene TRBV19, with D unclear. V was clipped by 5 bases and J by 4 bases, with 6 bases between them. The germline V gene has CDR1 LNHDA and CDR2 SQIVND (reference sequence). The CDR3 covers 12 residues. Here the CDR3 reads CASSSLNQPQHF. CDR3 coding DNA: TGTGCCAGTAGTTCGCTAAATCAGCCCCAGCATTTT.

The gene calls are TRBV10-3 and TRBJ1-5, with D possibly matching TRBD1 (5 bases). Germline CDR1 and CDR2: ENHRY and SYGVKD. The V end lost 3 bases, the J end lost 2 bases, and 5 bases lay between the germline ends. The CDR3 is 13 amino acids. CDR3 nucleotides: TGTGCCATCAGTGAACAGGGCAATCAGCCCCAGCATTTT. Amino acids: CAISEQGNQPQHF.

The rearrangement links TRBV10-3 to TRBJ1-5, with D maybe TRBD1 (5 bases). Trimming shortened V by 8 bases and J by 4 bases, and 12 bases separated the two germline ends. CDR3 length equals 13 residues. Germline V gene data show CDR1 as ENHRY and CDR2 as SYGVKD. The CDR3 reads CAILGLGNQPQHF. The CDR3 DNA reads as TGTGCCATCTTGGGGCTGGGAAATCAGCCCCAGCATTTT.

The chain is built from TRBV9 and TRBJ2-2; D gene unclear. The CDR3 has 12 residues. Germline assignment: CDR1 SGDLS and CDR2 YYNGEE. Trimming removed 3 bases from V and 6 bases from J, with 6 bases in between. The CDR3 nucleotides are TGTGCCAGCAGCGCCCTCGCCGGGGAGCTGTTTTTT. Its protein is CASSALAGELFF.

The chain links TRBV2 to TRBJ2-1; 9 positions match TRBD2. In germline, CDR1 is SNHLY, CDR2 FYNNEI. This CDR3 is 15 amino acids long. With V trimmed by 0 bases and J by 8 bases, 5 bases remained unmatched. CDR3 DNA: TGTGCCAGCAGTGAAGCTCCAGCGGGAGGCGATGAGCAGTTCTTC. Its protein product is CASSEAPAGGDEQFF.

V usage is TRBV4-1 and J usage is TRBJ2-5, with D perhaps matching TRBD2 (6 bases). Germline CDR1 MGHRA, CDR2 YSYEKL. The CDR3 loop spans 15 amino acids. With 0 bases removed from V and 5 bases from J, the gap between germline ends came to 13 bases. This CDR3 is CASSQEGREGETQYF. DNA of the CDR3: TGCGCCAGCAGCCAAGAGGGGCGGGAAGGTGAGACCCAGTACTTC.